The rows below give T cell receptor beta chains drawn from one sample of a study of T cell changes during pregnancy in multiple sclerosis. Data came from immunoSEQ multiplex PCR; TCRdb stores just in-frame clones and leaves some out. The sample includes approximately 100,000 clones, 85% to 95% of them seen just once. Specimen: peripheral blood, collected after pregnancy. These receptors all come from a female donor with multiple sclerosis, enrolled in a pregnancy study. CDR3s include the opening cysteine and the closing phenylalanine or tryptophan. The order of the fields is J gene, V gene, D gene, clone size, CDR3 protein, CDR3 DNA. A D gene is named only where the DNA matches it firmly. Size is stated for part of the rows, as once, few or many counts, or as a class when the clone is expanded.

j_call: TRBJ2-7; v_call: TRBV27; d_call: TRBD2; clone_size: .; cdr3_aa: CASSLSGGTYEQYF; cdr3_nt: TGTGCCAGCAGTTTAAGCGGGGGGACCTACGAGCAGTACTTC
j_call: TRBJ2-7; v_call: TRBV6-1; d_call: .; clone_size: once; cdr3_aa: CASRGGSYEQYF; cdr3_nt: TGTGCCAGCAGAGGGGGATCTTACGAGCAGTACTTC
j_call: TRBJ2-7; v_call: TRBV27; d_call: TRBD1; clone_size: .; cdr3_aa: CASSFTGAYEQYF; cdr3_nt: TGTGCCAGCAGTTTCACAGGGGCCTACGAGCAGTACTTC
j_call: TRBJ2-7; v_call: TRBV6-1; d_call: .; clone_size: .; cdr3_aa: CASSEHDRFGEQYF; cdr3_nt: TGTGCCAGCAGTGAACACGACCGCTTCGGGGAGCAGTACTTC
j_call: TRBJ2-5; v_call: TRBV5-1; d_call: TRBD2; clone_size: .; cdr3_aa: CASSWGRAGGRKTQYF; cdr3_nt: TGCGCCAGCAGCTGGGGGCGAGCGGGAGGGCGGAAGACCCAGTACTTC
j_call: TRBJ1-4; v_call: TRBV5-1; d_call: .; clone_size: .; cdr3_aa: CASSWSGATNEKLFF; cdr3_nt: TGCGCCAGCAGCTGGTCCGGGGCAACTAATGAAAAACTGTTTTTT
j_call: TRBJ2-7; v_call: TRBV9; d_call: .; clone_size: .; cdr3_aa: CASSVAAQGGSHEQYF; cdr3_nt: TGTGCCAGCAGCGTAGCGGCACAGGGGGGGTCCCACGAGCAGTACTTC
j_call: TRBJ1-1; v_call: TRBV11-2; d_call: .; clone_size: once; cdr3_aa: CASSLIAGVGSEAFF; cdr3_nt: TGTGCCAGCAGCTTAATAGCAGGGGTTGGTTCTGAAGCTTTCTTT
j_call: TRBJ1-2; v_call: TRBV19; d_call: .; clone_size: .; cdr3_aa: CASSILLQGIVGYTF; cdr3_nt: TGTGCCAGTAGTATACTTCTACAGGGAATCGTGGGCTACACCTTC
j_call: TRBJ2-2; v_call: TRBV27; d_call: TRBD2; clone_size: .; cdr3_aa: CASSLYRGLAGAGTGELFF; cdr3_nt: TGTGCCAGCAGTTTATATCGGGGACTAGCGGGAGCAGGCACCGGGGAGCTGTTTTTT
j_call: TRBJ2-1; v_call: TRBV4-2; d_call: TRBD2; clone_size: .; cdr3_aa: CASSPALAGAYNEQFF; cdr3_nt: TGTGCCAGCAGCCCTGCGTTAGCGGGAGCCTACAATGAGCAGTTCTTC
j_call: TRBJ1-2; v_call: TRBV7-2; d_call: .; clone_size: .; cdr3_aa: CASSMAQRLTNYGYTF; cdr3_nt: TGTGCCAGCAGCATGGCCCAAAGACTTACTAACTATGGCTACACCTTC
j_call: TRBJ2-1; v_call: TRBV5-4; d_call: TRBD2; clone_size: .; cdr3_aa: CASSQGGAGGFWNNEQFF; cdr3_nt: TGTGCCAGCAGCCAAGGGGGGGCGGGGGGATTCTGGAACAATGAGCAGTTCTTC
j_call: TRBJ1-1; v_call: TRBV2; d_call: .; clone_size: .; cdr3_aa: CASSRTTANTEAFF; cdr3_nt: TGTGCCAGCAGCAGGACAACCGCGAACACTGAAGCTTTCTTT
j_call: TRBJ2-7; v_call: TRBV28; d_call: .; clone_size: once; cdr3_aa: CASSPSLGSGDEQYF; cdr3_nt: TGTGCCAGCAGCCCCAGCCTCGGGAGTGGAGACGAGCAGTACTTC
j_call: TRBJ2-5; v_call: TRBV5-1; d_call: .; clone_size: .; cdr3_aa: CASSPRRAQETQYF; cdr3_nt: TGCGCCAGCAGCCCTCGCAGGGCCCAAGAGACCCAGTACTTC
j_call: TRBJ2-3; v_call: TRBV6-6; d_call: .; clone_size: .; cdr3_aa: CASSPLGATDTQYF; cdr3_nt: TGTGCCAGCAGCCCCCTGGGGGCCACAGATACGCAGTATTTT
j_call: TRBJ2-6; v_call: TRBV5-1; d_call: .; clone_size: .; cdr3_aa: CASSFSGFVPNVLTF; cdr3_nt: TGCGCCAGCAGCTTTTCGGGTTTTGTGCCCAACGTCCTGACTTTC
j_call: TRBJ2-1; v_call: TRBV7-9; d_call: TRBD2; clone_size: .; cdr3_aa: CASSLGLAGGNRDEQFF; cdr3_nt: TGTGCCAGCAGCCTCGGACTAGCGGGAGGGAATAGAGATGAGCAGTTCTTC
j_call: TRBJ2-5; v_call: TRBV2; d_call: TRBD2; clone_size: once; cdr3_aa: CASSLTPASGTIQETQYF; cdr3_nt: TGTGCCAGCAGCCTCACGCCGGCTAGCGGTACTATCCAAGAGACCCAGTACTTC
j_call: TRBJ1-5; v_call: TRBV9; d_call: .; clone_size: .; cdr3_aa: CASSGHGNSNQPQHF; cdr3_nt: TGTGCCAGCAGCGGACATGGTAATAGCAATCAGCCCCAGCATTTT
j_call: TRBJ2-2; v_call: TRBV7-3; d_call: .; clone_size: .; cdr3_aa: CASSLMGPGSPGELFF; cdr3_nt: TGTGCCAGCAGCTTAATGGGGCCAGGGTCCCCCGGGGAGCTGTTTTTT
j_call: TRBJ1-4; v_call: TRBV5-4; d_call: TRBD1; clone_size: .; cdr3_aa: CASSSVATGEKLFF; cdr3_nt: TGTGCCAGCAGCTCAGTTGCGACAGGGGAAAAACTGTTTTTT
j_call: TRBJ1-5; v_call: TRBV27; d_call: .; clone_size: once; cdr3_aa: CASSLGALNQPQHF; cdr3_nt: TGTGCCAGCAGTTTAGGGGCCTTGAATCAGCCCCAGCATTTT
j_call: TRBJ2-3; v_call: TRBV9; d_call: .; clone_size: .; cdr3_aa: CASSVVEHTDTQYF; cdr3_nt: TGTGCCAGCAGCGTAGTGGAGCACACAGATACGCAGTATTTT
j_call: TRBJ2-7; v_call: TRBV7-2; d_call: .; clone_size: .; cdr3_aa: CASSLSSGSLSYEQYF; cdr3_nt: TGTGCCAGCAGCTTATCGTCCGGGAGTTTGTCCTACGAGCAGTACTTC
j_call: TRBJ2-7; v_call: TRBV4-1; d_call: .; clone_size: .; cdr3_aa: CASSQGGYGSYEQYF; cdr3_nt: TGCGCCAGCAGCCAAGGAGGGTACGGATCCTACGAGCAGTACTTC
j_call: TRBJ2-5; v_call: TRBV19; d_call: TRBD1; clone_size: .; cdr3_aa: CASTTGQLNQETQYF; cdr3_nt: TGTGCCAGTACCACGGGACAGCTAAACCAAGAGACCCAGTACTTC
j_call: TRBJ1-2; v_call: TRBV9; d_call: TRBD1; clone_size: .; cdr3_aa: CASSVRTGEGYTF; cdr3_nt: TGTGCCAGCAGCGTAAGGACAGGGGAGGGCTACACCTTC
j_call: TRBJ2-5; v_call: TRBV28; d_call: .; clone_size: .; cdr3_aa: CASSLRPGNLYF; cdr3_nt: TGTGCCAGCAGTCTCCGTCCGGGGAACCTATACTTC
j_call: TRBJ2-1; v_call: TRBV6-1; d_call: TRBD1; clone_size: .; cdr3_aa: CASRRQGSYNEQFF; cdr3_nt: TGTGCCAGCAGAAGACAGGGGTCCTACAATGAGCAGTTCTTC
j_call: TRBJ2-7; v_call: TRBV15; d_call: TRBD1; clone_size: few; cdr3_aa: CATSRGDRAYEQYF; cdr3_nt: TGTGCCACCAGCAGAGGGGACAGGGCCTACGAGCAGTACTTC
j_call: TRBJ2-2; v_call: TRBV5-8; d_call: TRBD1; clone_size: .; cdr3_aa: CASSPWTGGNTGELFF; cdr3_nt: TGTGCCAGCAGCCCGTGGACAGGGGGCAACACCGGGGAGCTGTTTTTT
j_call: TRBJ2-2; v_call: TRBV29-1; d_call: TRBD2; clone_size: .; cdr3_aa: CSVGRGLAGTGELFF; cdr3_nt: TGCAGCGTTGGGAGAGGACTAGCGGGCACCGGGGAGCTGTTTTTT
j_call: TRBJ2-1; v_call: TRBV27; d_call: TRBD2; clone_size: .; cdr3_aa: CASSLRRGGNEQFF; cdr3_nt: TGTGCCAGCAGTTTACGACGGGGGGGCAATGAGCAGTTCTTC
j_call: TRBJ1-4; v_call: TRBV13; d_call: TRBD1; clone_size: .; cdr3_aa: CASTLDRGSEKLFF; cdr3_nt: TGTGCCAGCACCCTGGACAGGGGGAGTGAAAAACTGTTTTTT
j_call: TRBJ1-1; v_call: TRBV7-6; d_call: .; clone_size: .; cdr3_aa: CASSLRGNTEAFF; cdr3_nt: TGTGCCAGCAGCTTAAGGGGGAACACTGAAGCTTTCTTT
j_call: TRBJ2-2; v_call: TRBV9; d_call: .; clone_size: .; cdr3_aa: CASSPRGSQNTGELFF; cdr3_nt: TGTGCCAGCAGCCCCCGGGGGTCACAGAACACCGGGGAGCTGTTTTTT
j_call: TRBJ2-2; v_call: TRBV18; d_call: TRBD1; clone_size: .; cdr3_aa: CASSPTGTGELFF; cdr3_nt: TGTGCCAGCTCCCCGACAGGGACCGGGGAGCTGTTTTTT
j_call: TRBJ1-1; v_call: TRBV7-9; d_call: .; clone_size: .; cdr3_aa: CASSLGTTADTEAFF; cdr3_nt: TGTGCCAGCAGCTTAGGAACTACCGCGGACACTGAAGCTTTCTTT
j_call: TRBJ2-1; v_call: TRBV11-3; d_call: TRBD1; clone_size: .; cdr3_aa: CASSLGGGGKFF; cdr3_nt: TGTGCCAGCAGCCTAGGGGGCGGCGGTAAGTTCTTC
j_call: TRBJ2-1; v_call: TRBV7-6; d_call: TRBD2; clone_size: .; cdr3_aa: CASSFLAGDFYNEQFF; cdr3_nt: TGTGCCAGCAGCTTCCTAGCGGGGGACTTCTACAATGAGCAGTTCTTC
j_call: TRBJ1-2; v_call: TRBV19; d_call: .; clone_size: .; cdr3_aa: CASSNSQGERIYGYTF; cdr3_nt: TGTGCCAGTTCCAACAGCCAAGGGGAACGTATCTATGGCTACACCTTC
j_call: TRBJ2-7; v_call: TRBV2; d_call: .; clone_size: .; cdr3_aa: CASSAGLAYEQYF; cdr3_nt: TGTGCCAGCAGTGCCGGACTCGCCTACGAGCAGTACTTC
j_call: TRBJ1-1; v_call: TRBV5-1; d_call: TRBD1; clone_size: .; cdr3_aa: CASSQNRGNTEAFF; cdr3_nt: TGCGCCAGCAGCCAGAACAGGGGGAACACTGAAGCTTTCTTT
j_call: TRBJ2-3; v_call: TRBV9; d_call: TRBD2; clone_size: .; cdr3_aa: CASSVGSGLLTDTQYF; cdr3_nt: TGTGCCAGCAGCGTAGGCTCGGGACTACTCACAGATACGCAGTATTTT
j_call: TRBJ1-4; v_call: TRBV27; d_call: .; clone_size: .; cdr3_aa: CASSLQADSNEKLFF; cdr3_nt: TGTGCCAGCAGTTTACAAGCGGACTCTAATGAAAAACTGTTTTTT
j_call: TRBJ1-5; v_call: TRBV2; d_call: TRBD1; clone_size: .; cdr3_aa: CASGGQGNQPQHF; cdr3_nt: TGTGCCAGCGGTGGACAGGGGAATCAGCCCCAGCATTTT